This entry lists 13 T cell receptor beta chains sequenced from one sample in a study of T cell responses to AZD1222 COVID-19 vaccine. Some clones are missing from TCRdb's copy, which holds only in-frame ones; the method was immunoSEQ multiplex PCR. The sample carries around 120,000 clones, about 93% recorded once. Sequencing used peripheral blood, obtained 28 days after the second AZD1222 dose. These receptors all stem from an adult who received the AZD1222 COVID-19 vaccine.

The rearrangement uses TRBV19 and TRBJ1-5, with a weak D call TRBD1 (5 bases). Germline-derived CDR1 and CDR2 are LNHDA and SQIVND (reference sequence). The CDR3 totals 15 residues. V dropped 3 bases and J dropped 0 bases, with 9 bases sitting between them. CDR3 bases: TGTGCCAGTAGTATCGGGACGGATAGCAATCAGCCCCAGCATTTT. Translated: CASSIGTDSNQPQHF.

The J gene is TRBJ2-5, the V gene TRBV25-1; D remains ambiguous. Germline V gene lookup returns CDR1 MGHDK and CDR2 SYGVNS. Between the trimmed V and J ends, which lost 0 bases and 4 bases, there was a span of 6 bases. The CDR3 is 13 amino acids. CDR3 in amino acids: CASSEYRGETQYF. CDR3 bases: TGTGCCAGCAGTGAATACCGTGGAGAGACCCAGTACTTC.

This rearrangement joins TRBV6-2 or TRBV6-3 to TRBJ2-7; 13 bases map to TRBD2. Germline V gives CDR1 MNHEY, CDR2 SVGEGT. V lost 5 bases, J lost 6 bases, and 10 bases stayed unmatched. The CDR3 is 16 residues long. Written as DNA, the CDR3 is TGTGCCAGCAGTAGGGACAGCGGACTAGCGGGAGTCGAGCAGTACTTC. Protein: CASSRDSGLAGVEQYF.

This clone was picked up one time. The chain is built from TRBV7-2 and TRBJ2-5, with 12 bases matching TRBD2. In germline, CDR1 is SGHTA, CDR2 FQGNSA. The J segment lost 4 bases and the V segment lost 0 bases, leaving 12 bases of the junction unmatched. This CDR3 comprises 19 residues. CDR3 loop: CASSLAALAGGQGRETQYF. The CDR3 nucleotides are TGTGCCAGCAGCTTAGCCGCCCTAGCGGGGGGGCAGGGACGAGAGACCCAGTACTTC.

The chain couples TRBV6-5 to TRBJ1-2; D perhaps matches TRBD1 (5 bases). The CDR3 contains 15 residues. V lost 7 bases, J lost 8 bases, and 23 bases lay in between. The germline V gene encodes CDR1 MNHEY and CDR2 SVGAGI. This CDR3 reads CASTKDRQGSWGYTF. Here the CDR3 DNA reads TGTGCCAGCACCAAAGACCGGCAGGGTTCGTGGGGCTACACCTTC.

V is TRBV6-5 and J is TRBJ1-1; no clear D gene. The CDR3 runs to 16 residues. The germline V and J ends were trimmed by 3 bases and 1 base, with 15 bases remaining between them. Germline loops: CDR1 MNHEY, CDR2 SVGAGI. The CDR3 coding sequence is TGTGCCAGCAGTTATGATAACACTCCTGGGAACACTGAAGCTTTCTTT. It specifies CASSYDNTPGNTEAFF.

The V gene is TRBV13, the J gene TRBJ2-3, with D perhaps given as TRBD1 or TRBD2 (5 bases each). The germline CDR1 and CDR2 sequences are PRHDT and FYEKMQ (reference sequence). The CDR3 totals 14 residues. The V end was cut by 4 bases, the J end by 4 bases, with 12 bases between. CDR3 loop: CASSSPGRPDTQYF. CDR3 coding DNA: TGTGCCAGCAGCTCCCCGGGGCGGCCAGATACGCAGTATTTT.

The V and J genes are TRBV19 and TRBJ1-1, with a tentative D call TRBD1 (6 bases). From germline, CDR1 is LNHDA and CDR2 SQIVND (reference sequence). The CDR3 contains 13 residues. With 7 bases removed from V and 3 bases from J, the gap between germline ends came to 12 bases. CDR3 DNA sequence: TGTGCCAGTAAAGCTCAGGGGCACACTGAAGCTTTCTTT. Its protein is CASKAQGHTEAFF.

The chain recombines TRBV14 with TRBJ2-1; weak D call: TRBD2 (5 bases). Per the germline V gene, CDR1 is SGHDN and CDR2 is FVKESK. V was clipped by 2 bases and J by 7 bases, with 15 bases between them. The CDR3 is 15 residues long. The CDR3: CASSQWGTRTNEQFF. The CDR3 bases are TGTGCCAGCAGCCAATGGGGAACCAGGACTAATGAGCAGTTCTTC.

This clone was counted once. The V and J genes are TRBV13 and TRBJ2-1; no firm D call. Germline V gene data show CDR1 as PRHDT and CDR2 as FYEKMQ (reference sequence). The CDR3 extends over 15 amino acids. V was pared by 5 bases and J by 8 bases, with 19 bases between. The CDR3 DNA sequence: TGTGCCAGCAGCCCCCGGGCCCTACCTATTGATGAGCAGTTCTTC. The encoded protein is CASSPRALPIDEQFF.

The chain carries TRBV11-2 and TRBJ2-7; D is undetermined. V gave up 3 bases and J gave up 3 bases, with 12 bases separating them. Germline values: CDR1 SGHAT, CDR2 FQNNGV. The CDR3 loop spans 14 amino acids. CDR3 nucleotides: TGTGCCAGCAGCTTCGTCTCAAATCTCTACGAGCAGTACTTC. Encoded protein: CASSFVSNLYEQYF.

Comments on this clone: This CDR3 is also generated by other DNA sequences in the sample. The chain couples TRBV6-5 to TRBJ1-1; TRBD1 is a possible D gene (6 bases). CDR1 and CDR2 (germline): MNHEY, SVGAGI. The CDR3 consists of 14 residues. V was cut by 0 bases and J by 5 bases, with 10 bases left in between. The CDR3 nucleotides read TGTGCCAGCAGTTACTCAGGGGGTGGAACTGAAGCTTTCTTT. Protein product: CASSYSGGGTEAFF.

The chain links TRBV6-5 to TRBJ2-7; possible D gene TRBD2, 6 bases. CDR3 length equals 15 residues. Per the germline V gene, CDR1 is MNHEY and CDR2 is SVGAGI. The ends were cut back, 0 bases at V and 2 bases at J, with 11 bases in the middle. The CDR3 reads CASSYSGGMAYEQYF. The CDR3 bases are TGTGCCAGCAGTTACTCTGGCGGGATGGCCTACGAGCAGTACTTC.